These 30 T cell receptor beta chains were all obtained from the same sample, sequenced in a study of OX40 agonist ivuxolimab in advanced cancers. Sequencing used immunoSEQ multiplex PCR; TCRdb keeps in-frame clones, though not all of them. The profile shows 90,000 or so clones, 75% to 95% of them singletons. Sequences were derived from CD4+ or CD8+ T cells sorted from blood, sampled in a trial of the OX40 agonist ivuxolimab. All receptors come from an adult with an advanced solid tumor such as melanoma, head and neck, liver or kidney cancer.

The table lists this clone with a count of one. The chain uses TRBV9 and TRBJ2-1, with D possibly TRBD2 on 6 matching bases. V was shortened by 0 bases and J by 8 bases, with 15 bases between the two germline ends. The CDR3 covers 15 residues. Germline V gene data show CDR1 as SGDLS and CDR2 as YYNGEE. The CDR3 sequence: CASSVEETSLDEQFF. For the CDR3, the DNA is TGTGCCAGCAGCGTAGAGGAAACTAGCTTGGATGAGCAGTTCTTC.

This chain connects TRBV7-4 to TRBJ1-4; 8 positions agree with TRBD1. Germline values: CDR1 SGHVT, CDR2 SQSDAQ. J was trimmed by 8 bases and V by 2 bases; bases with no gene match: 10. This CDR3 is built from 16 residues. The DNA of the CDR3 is TGTGCCAGCAGCTTAACGGGACAGGTTCAATCCGAAAAACTGTTTTTT. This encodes CASSLTGQVQSEKLFF.

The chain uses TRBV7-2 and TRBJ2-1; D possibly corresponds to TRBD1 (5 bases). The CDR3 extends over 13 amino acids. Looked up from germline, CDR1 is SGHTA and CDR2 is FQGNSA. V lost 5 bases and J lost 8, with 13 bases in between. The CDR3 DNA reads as TGTGCCAGCAGCCGACCAAGGACACATGAGCAGTTCTTC. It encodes CASSRPRTHEQFF.

As DNA, the CDR3 is TGCGCCAGCAGCCGACAGGGGACTAGCACAGATACGCAGTATTTT. Protein product: CASSRQGTSTDTQYF. The V gene is TRBV5-1, the J gene TRBJ2-3; 8 bases are shared with TRBD1. The length of the CDR3 is 15 residues. From germline, CDR1 is SGHRS and CDR2 YFSETQ. Unmatched junction bases numbered 4, after V lost 4 bases and J lost 0 bases.

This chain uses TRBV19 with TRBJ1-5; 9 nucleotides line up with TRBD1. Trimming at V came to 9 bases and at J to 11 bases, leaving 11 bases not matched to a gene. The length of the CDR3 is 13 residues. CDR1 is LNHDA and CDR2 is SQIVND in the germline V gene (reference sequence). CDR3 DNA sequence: TGTGCCAGCTCGGGACAGGGAAGGATGGCCCAGCATTTT. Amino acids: CASSGQGRMAQHF.

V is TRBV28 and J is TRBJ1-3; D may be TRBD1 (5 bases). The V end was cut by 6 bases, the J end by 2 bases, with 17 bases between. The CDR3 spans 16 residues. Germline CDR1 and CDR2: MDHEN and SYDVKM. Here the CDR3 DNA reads TGTGCCAGCAGCCCCAGGGAAAGGATTGCTGGAAACACCATATATTTT. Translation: CASSPRERIAGNTIYF.

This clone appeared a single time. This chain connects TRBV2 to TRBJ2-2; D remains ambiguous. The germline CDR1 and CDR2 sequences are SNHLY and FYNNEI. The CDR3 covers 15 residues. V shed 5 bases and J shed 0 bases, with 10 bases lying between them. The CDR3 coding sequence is TGTGCCAGCAGTACTCCTCTGGCGAACACCGGGGAGCTGTTTTTT. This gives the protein CASSTPLANTGELFF.

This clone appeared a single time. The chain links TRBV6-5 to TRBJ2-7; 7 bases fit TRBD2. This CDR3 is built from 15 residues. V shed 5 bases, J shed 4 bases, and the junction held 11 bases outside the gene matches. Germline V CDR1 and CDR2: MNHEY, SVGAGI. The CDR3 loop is CASSRSGGSNYEQYF. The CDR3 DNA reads TGTGCCAGCAGTCGAAGTGGCGGGAGTAATTACGAGCAGTACTTC.

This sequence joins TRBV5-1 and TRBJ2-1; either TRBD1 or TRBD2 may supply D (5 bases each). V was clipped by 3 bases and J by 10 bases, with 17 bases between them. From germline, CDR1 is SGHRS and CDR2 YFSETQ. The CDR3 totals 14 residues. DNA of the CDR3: TGCGCCAGCAGCTCAGGGACCGTGCATAGGGAGCAGTTCTTC. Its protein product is CASSSGTVHREQFF.

CDR3 sequence: CAWSSGGRSGAEAFF. The CDR3 nucleotides read TGTGCCTGGAGTTCCGGGGGGCGGTCGGGGGCCGAAGCTTTCTTT. The chain links TRBV30 to TRBJ1-1, with D tentatively TRBD1 (6 bases). CDR1 and CDR2 from the germline V gene are GTSNPN and SVGIG (reference sequence). The V and J ends lost 2 bases and 8 bases respectively, with 21 bases between them. The CDR3 totals 15 residues.

CDR3 in amino acids: CASSASSNQPQHF. DNA of the CDR3: TGTGCCAGTAGCGCCAGCAGCAATCAGCCCCAGCATTTT. The gene calls are TRBV19 and TRBJ1-5; D not resolved. V was cut by 6 bases and J by 1 base, with 7 bases left in between. CDR3 length: 13 amino acids. Germline CDR1 and CDR2: LNHDA and SQIVND (reference sequence).

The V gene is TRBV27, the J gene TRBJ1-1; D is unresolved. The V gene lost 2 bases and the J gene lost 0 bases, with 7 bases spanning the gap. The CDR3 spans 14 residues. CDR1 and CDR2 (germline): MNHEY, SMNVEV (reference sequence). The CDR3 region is CASSLTPVNTEAFF. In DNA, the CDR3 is TGTGCCAGCAGTTTAACACCGGTGAACACTGAAGCTTTCTTT.

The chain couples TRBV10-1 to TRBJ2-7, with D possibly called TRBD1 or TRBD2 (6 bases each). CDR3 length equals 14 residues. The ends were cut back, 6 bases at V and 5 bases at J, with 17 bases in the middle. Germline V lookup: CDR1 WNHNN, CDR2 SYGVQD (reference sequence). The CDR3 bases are TGCGCCAGCAGCTCTAGGGGGGCGCCGAACGAGCAGTACTTC. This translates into CASSSRGAPNEQYF.

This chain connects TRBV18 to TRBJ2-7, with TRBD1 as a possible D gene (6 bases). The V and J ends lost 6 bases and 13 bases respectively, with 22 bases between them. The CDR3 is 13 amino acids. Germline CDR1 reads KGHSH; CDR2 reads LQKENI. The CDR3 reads CASSDITGHPFYF. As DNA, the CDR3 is TGTGCCAGCTCGGATATCACAGGGCACCCCTTTTACTTC.

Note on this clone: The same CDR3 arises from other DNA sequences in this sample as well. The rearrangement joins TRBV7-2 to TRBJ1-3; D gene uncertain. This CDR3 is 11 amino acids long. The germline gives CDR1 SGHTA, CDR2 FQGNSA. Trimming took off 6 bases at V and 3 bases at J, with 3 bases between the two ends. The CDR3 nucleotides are TGTGCCAGCAGTTATGGAAACACCATATATTTT. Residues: CASSYGNTIYF.

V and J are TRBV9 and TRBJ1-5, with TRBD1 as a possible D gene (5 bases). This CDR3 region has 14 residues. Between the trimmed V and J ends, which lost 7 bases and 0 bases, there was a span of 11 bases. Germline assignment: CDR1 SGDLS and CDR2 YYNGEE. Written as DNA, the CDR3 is TGTGCCAGCGGGGGGACGGGTAGCAATCAGCCCCAGCATTTT. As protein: CASGGTGSNQPQHF.

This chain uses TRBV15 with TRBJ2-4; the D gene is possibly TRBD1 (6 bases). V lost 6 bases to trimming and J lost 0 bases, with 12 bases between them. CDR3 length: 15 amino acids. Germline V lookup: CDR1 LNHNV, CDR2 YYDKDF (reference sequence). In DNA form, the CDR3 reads TGTGCCACCAGACAGACAGGTCTAGCCAAAAACATTCAGTACTTC. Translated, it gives CATRQTGLAKNIQYF.

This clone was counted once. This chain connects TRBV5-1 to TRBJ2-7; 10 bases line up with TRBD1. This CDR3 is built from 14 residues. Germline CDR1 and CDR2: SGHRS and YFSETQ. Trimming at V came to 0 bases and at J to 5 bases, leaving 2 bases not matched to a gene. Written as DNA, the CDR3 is TGCGCCAGCAGCTTGGCGGGACAGGGGAACGAGCAGTACTTC. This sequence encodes CASSLAGQGNEQYF.

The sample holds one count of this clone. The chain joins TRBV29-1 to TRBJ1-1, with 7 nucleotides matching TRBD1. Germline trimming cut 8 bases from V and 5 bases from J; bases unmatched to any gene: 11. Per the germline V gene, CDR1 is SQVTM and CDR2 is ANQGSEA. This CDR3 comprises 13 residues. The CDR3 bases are TGCAGCCCCCCCCCGGCAGGGGGGACTGAAGCTTTCTTT. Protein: CSPPPAGGTEAFF.

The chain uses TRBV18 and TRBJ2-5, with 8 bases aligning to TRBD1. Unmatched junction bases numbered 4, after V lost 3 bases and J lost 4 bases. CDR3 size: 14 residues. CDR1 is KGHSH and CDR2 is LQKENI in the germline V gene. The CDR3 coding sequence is TGTGCCAGCTCACCCTACGGACAGGGAGAGACCCAGTACTTC. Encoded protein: CASSPYGQGETQYF.

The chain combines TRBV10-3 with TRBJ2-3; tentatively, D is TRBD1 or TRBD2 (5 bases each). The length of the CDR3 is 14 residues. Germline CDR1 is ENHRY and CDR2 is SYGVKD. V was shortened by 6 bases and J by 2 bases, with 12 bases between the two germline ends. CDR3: CAIRGWGTTDTQYF. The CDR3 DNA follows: TGTGCCATCAGGGGGTGGGGGACCACAGATACGCAGTATTTT.

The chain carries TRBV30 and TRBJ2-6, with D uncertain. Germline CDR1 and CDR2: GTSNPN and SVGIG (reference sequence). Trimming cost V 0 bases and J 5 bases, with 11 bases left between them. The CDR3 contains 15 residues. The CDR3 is CAWSVSGFWANVLTF. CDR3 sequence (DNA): TGTGCCTGGAGTGTTAGTGGGTTTTGGGCCAACGTCCTGACTTTC.

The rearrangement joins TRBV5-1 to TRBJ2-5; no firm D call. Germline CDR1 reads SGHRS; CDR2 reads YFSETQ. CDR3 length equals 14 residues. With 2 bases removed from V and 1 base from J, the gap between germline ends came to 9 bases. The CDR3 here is CASSFGGFQETQYF. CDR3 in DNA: TGCGCCAGCAGCTTCGGCGGCTTCCAAGAGACCCAGTACTTC.

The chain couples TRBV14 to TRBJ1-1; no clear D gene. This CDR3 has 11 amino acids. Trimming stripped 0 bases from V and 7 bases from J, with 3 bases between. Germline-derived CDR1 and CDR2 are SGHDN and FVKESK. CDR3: CASSQEFEAFF. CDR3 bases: TGTGCCAGCAGCCAAGAATTTGAAGCTTTCTTT. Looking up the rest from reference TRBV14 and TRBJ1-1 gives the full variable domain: EAGVTQFPSHSVIEKGQTVTLRCDPISGHDNLYWYRRVMGKEIKFLLHFVKESKQDESGMPNNRFLAERTGGTYSTLKVQPAELEDSGVYFCASSQEFEAFFGQGTRLTVV.

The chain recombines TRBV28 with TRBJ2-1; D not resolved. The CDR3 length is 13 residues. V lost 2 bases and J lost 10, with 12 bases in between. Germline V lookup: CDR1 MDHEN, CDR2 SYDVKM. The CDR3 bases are TGTGCCAGCAGTTTAGGCTATGACTTGGAGCAGTTCTTC. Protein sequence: CASSLGYDLEQFF.

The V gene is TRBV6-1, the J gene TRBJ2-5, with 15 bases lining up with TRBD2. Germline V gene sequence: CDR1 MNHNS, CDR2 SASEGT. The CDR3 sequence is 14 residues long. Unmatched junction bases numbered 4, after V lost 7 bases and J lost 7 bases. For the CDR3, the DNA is TGTGCCAGCATGGGACTAGCGGGAGGAGGGACCCAGTACTTC. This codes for CASMGLAGGGTQYF.

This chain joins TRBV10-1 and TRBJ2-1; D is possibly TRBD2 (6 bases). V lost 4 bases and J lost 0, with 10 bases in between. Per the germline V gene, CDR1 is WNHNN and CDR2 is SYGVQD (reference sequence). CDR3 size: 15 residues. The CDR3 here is CASSAGVVSYNEQFF. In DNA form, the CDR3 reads TGCGCCAGCAGTGCGGGAGTCGTCTCCTACAATGAGCAGTTCTTC.

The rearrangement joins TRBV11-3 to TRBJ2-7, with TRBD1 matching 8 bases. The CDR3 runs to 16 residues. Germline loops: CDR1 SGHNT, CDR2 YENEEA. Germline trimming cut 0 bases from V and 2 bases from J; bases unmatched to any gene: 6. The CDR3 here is CASSLEGTGSTYEQYF. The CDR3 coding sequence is TGTGCCAGCAGCTTAGAAGGGACAGGTTCTACCTACGAGCAGTACTTC.

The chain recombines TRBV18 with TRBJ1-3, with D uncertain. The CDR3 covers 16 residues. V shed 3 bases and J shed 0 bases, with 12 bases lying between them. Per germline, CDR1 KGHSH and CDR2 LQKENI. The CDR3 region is CASSPETYASGNTIYF. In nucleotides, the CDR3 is TGTGCCAGCTCACCGGAGACGTACGCCTCTGGAAACACCATATATTTT.

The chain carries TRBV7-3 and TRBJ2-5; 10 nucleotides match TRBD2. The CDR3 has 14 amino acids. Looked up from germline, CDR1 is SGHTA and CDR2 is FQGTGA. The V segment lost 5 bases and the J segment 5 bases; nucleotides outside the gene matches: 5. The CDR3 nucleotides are TGTGCCAGCAGCCCCCAGCGGGAGGGCGAGACCCAGTACTTC. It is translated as CASSPQREGETQYF.